Shown below are 10 T cell receptor beta chains from a single sample sequenced in a study of cytomegalovirus exposure and HLA in healthy donors (dated by TCRdb to between 2016 and 2019). Library creation used the immunoSEQ multiplex PCR assay. What TCRdb holds here is the immuneACCESS table cut down to in-frame rearrangements. Part of the clones is not present; checked against another copy, under half of the missing clones reflect an unresolved V gene, and the others are unexplained. This sample is represented by about 220,000 clones; approximately 80% of them were singletons. The top ten clones comprise around 15% of the sample. Sequenced: PBMCs. These receptors were taken from a woman aged 25 to 45 in good health and CMV-seropositive.

The chain is built from TRBV6-1 and TRBJ1-1; D is unclear. V shed 2 bases and J shed 4 bases, with 8 bases lying between them. This CDR3 comprises 13 residues. The germline gives CDR1 MNHNS, CDR2 SASEGT. CDR3 sequence reads: CASSEYRGTEAFF. The DNA for the CDR3 is TGTGCCAGCAGTGAATATCGGGGCACTGAAGCTTTCTTT.

Regarding this clone: Other DNA sequences in the sample encode the same CDR3. The chain is built from TRBV30 and TRBJ2-1; D remains unclear. CDR3 length: 11 residues. Germline loops: CDR1 GTSNPN, CDR2 SVGIG (reference sequence). Trimming took 4 bases from V and 1 from J, leaving 2 bases between them. The CDR3 coding sequence is TGTGCCTGGAATTCCTACAATGAGCAGTTCTTC. As protein: CAWNSYNEQFF.

V and J are TRBV4-1 and TRBJ1-1; D call uncertain. CDR1 and CDR2 (germline): MGHRA, YSYEKL. CDR3 length equals 11 residues. V shed 0 bases and J shed 8 bases, with 4 bases lying between them. The CDR3 DNA reads as TGCGCCAGCAGCCAAGAAAGGGAAGCTTTCTTT. Amino acids: CASSQEREAFF.

This rearrangement joins TRBV5-4 to TRBJ2-3, with D tentatively TRBD2 (5 bases). The CDR3 is 15 residues long. V dropped 1 base and J dropped 6 bases, with 15 bases sitting between them. Germline CDR1 SGHNT, CDR2 YYREEE (reference sequence). The CDR3 sequence: CASSLYRSGVDTQYF. CDR3 nucleotides: TGTGCCAGCAGCTTGTACCGGTCCGGGGTGGATACGCAGTATTTT.

The chain joins TRBV4-3 to TRBJ2-1; tentatively, D is TRBD1 (5 bases). There are 15 residues in the CDR3. Germline CDR1 is LGHNA and CDR2 is YSLEER. The germline V and J ends were trimmed by 4 bases and 0 bases, with 10 bases remaining between them. CDR3 in DNA: TGCGCCAGCAGCCCTCAGGGAAACTCCTACAATGAGCAGTTCTTC. It specifies CASSPQGNSYNEQFF.

The chain combines TRBV27 with TRBJ2-3, with 10 bases that match TRBD2. The junction had 16 bases not matched to a gene; V was cut back by 0 bases and J by 4 bases. This CDR3 is 20 amino acids long. Germline V gives CDR1 MNHEY, CDR2 SMNVEV (reference sequence). As DNA, the CDR3 is TGTGCCAGCAGTTTATCGTCAGCGGCTAGCGGGAGCTTTAACCCAGATACGCAGTATTTT. The encoded protein is CASSLSSAASGSFNPDTQYF.

In its sample, this clone was seen a few times. The chain is built from TRBV5-1 and TRBJ2-7; D may be TRBD1 (6 bases). This CDR3 has 14 residues. With 7 bases removed from V and 0 bases from J, the gap between germline ends came to 14 bases. Germline CDR1 and CDR2: SGHRS and YFSETQ. Written as DNA, the CDR3 is TGCGCCAGCGGACGGACAGACGGCTCCTACGAGCAGTACTTC. Its translation: CASGRTDGSYEQYF. Based on the CDR3 plus reference TRBV5-1 and TRBJ2-7, the full variable domain is KAGVTQTPRYLIKTRGQQVTLSCSPISGHRSVSWYQQTPGQGLQFLFEYFSETQRNKGNFPGRFSGRQFSNSRSEMNVSTLELGDSALYLCASGRTDGSYEQYFGPGTRLTVT.

This clone was recorded only once. The chain combines TRBV9 with TRBJ2-3; 11 bases match TRBD2. Germline lookup yields CDR1 SGDLS and CDR2 YYNGEE. The CDR3 consists of 16 residues. Trimming took 4 bases from V and 2 from J; bases not matched to a gene: 6. CDR3 residues: CASSTGTSGYTDTQYF. As DNA, the CDR3 is TGTGCCAGCAGCACCGGGACTAGCGGATACACAGATACGCAGTATTTT. Full variable domain (outside the CDR3, taken from reference TRBV9 and TRBJ2-3): DSGVTQTPKHLITATGQRVTLRCSPRSGDLSVYWYQQSLDQGLQFLIQYYNGEERAKGNILERFSAQQFPDLHSELNLSSLELGDSALYFCASSTGTSGYTDTQYFGPGTRLTVL.

Only one count was recorded for this clone. The chain employs TRBV27 and TRBJ1-4; maybe TRBD1 (6 bases). CDR3 length: 15 residues. V was cut by 8 bases and J by 5 bases, with 18 bases left in between. Germline V gene lookup returns CDR1 MNHEY and CDR2 SMNVEV (reference sequence). CDR3 protein: CASGSLGGGNEKLFF. In DNA form, the CDR3 reads TGTGCCAGCGGAAGCCTAGGGGGGGGAAATGAAAAACTGTTTTTT.

V usage is TRBV5-1 and J usage is TRBJ2-7; D is possibly TRBD2 (6 bases). Trimming removed 4 bases from V and 3 bases from J, with 11 bases in between. Per germline, CDR1 SGHRS and CDR2 YFSETQ. This CDR3 has 13 residues. The CDR3 loop is CASSMGGYYEQYF. The DNA for the CDR3 is TGCGCCAGCAGCATGGGAGGTTACTACGAGCAGTACTTC.